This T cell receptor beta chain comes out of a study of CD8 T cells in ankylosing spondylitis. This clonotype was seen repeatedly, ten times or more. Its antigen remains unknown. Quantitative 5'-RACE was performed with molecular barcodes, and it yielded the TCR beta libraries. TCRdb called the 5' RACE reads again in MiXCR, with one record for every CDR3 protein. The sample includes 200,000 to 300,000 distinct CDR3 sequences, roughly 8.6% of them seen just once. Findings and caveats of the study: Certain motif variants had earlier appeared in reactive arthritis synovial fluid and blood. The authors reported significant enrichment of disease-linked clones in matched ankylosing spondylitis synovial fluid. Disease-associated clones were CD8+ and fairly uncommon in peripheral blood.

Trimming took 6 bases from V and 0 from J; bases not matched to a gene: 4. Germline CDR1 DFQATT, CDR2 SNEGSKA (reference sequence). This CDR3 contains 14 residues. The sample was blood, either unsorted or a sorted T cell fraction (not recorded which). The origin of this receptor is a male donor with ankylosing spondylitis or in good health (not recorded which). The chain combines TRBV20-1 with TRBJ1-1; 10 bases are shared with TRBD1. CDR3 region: CSARTGGMNTEAFF. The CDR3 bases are TGCAGTGCCCGGACAGGGGGTATGAACACTGAAGCTTTCTTT.